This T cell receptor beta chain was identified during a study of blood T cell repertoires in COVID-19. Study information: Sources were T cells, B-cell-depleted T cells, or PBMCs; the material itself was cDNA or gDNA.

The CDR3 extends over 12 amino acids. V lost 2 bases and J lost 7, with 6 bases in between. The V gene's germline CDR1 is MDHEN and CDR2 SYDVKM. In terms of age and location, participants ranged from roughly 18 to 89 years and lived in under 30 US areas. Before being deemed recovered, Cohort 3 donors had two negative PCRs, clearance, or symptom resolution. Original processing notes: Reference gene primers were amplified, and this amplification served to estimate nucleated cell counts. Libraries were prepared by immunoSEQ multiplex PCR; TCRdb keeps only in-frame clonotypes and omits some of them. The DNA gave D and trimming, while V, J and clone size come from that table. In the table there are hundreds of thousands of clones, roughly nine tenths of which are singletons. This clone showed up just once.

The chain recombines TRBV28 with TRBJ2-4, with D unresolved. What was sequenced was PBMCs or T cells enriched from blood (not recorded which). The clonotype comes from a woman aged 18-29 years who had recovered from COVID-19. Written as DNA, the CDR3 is TGTGCCAGCAGTTTAAGCGTTAACATTCAGTACTTC. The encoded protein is CASSLSVNIQYF. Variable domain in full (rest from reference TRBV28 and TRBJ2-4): DVKVTQSSRYLVKRTGEKVFLECVQDMDHENMFWYRQDPGLGLRLIYFSYDVKMKEKGDIPEGYSVSREKKERFSLILESASTNQTSMYLCASSLSVNIQYFGAGTRLSVL.